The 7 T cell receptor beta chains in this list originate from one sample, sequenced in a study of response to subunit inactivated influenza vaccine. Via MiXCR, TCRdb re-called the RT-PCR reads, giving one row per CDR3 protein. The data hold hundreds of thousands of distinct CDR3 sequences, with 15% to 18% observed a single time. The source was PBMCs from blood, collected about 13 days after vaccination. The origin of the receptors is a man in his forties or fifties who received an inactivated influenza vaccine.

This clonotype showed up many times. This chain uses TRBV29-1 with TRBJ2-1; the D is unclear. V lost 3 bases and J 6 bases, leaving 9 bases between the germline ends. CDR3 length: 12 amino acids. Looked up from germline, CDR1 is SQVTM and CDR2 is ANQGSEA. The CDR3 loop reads CSVDRTTNEQFF. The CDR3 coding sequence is TGCAGCGTTGACCGGACCACCAATGAGCAGTTCTTC.

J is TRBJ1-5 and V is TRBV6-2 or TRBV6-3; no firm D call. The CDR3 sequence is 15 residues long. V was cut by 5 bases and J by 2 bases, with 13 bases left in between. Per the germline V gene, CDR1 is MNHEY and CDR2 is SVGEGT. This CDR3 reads CASSLSQQGNQPQHF. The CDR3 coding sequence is TGTGCCAGCAGTCTCTCTCAGCAAGGCAATCAGCCCCAGCATTTT.

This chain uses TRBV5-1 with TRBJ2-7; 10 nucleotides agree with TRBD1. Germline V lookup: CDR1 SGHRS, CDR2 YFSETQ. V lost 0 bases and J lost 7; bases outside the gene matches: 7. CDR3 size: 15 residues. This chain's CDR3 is CASSLGVGQGEEQYF. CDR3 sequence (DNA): TGCGCCAGCAGCTTGGGTGTCGGACAGGGGGAAGAGCAGTACTTC.

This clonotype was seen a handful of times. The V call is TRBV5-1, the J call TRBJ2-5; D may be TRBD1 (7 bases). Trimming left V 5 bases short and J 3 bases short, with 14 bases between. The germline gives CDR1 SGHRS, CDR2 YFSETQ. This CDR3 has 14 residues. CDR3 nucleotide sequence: TGCGCCAGCAGACCTGCAGGGGGGAAAGAGACCCAGTACTTC. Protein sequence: CASRPAGGKETQYF.

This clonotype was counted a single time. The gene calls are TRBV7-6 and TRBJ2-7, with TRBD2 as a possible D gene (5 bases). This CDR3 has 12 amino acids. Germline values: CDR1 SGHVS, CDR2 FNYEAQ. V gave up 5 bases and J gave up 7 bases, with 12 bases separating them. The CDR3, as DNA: TGTGCCAGCAGCATAGGTTCGGGAGAGCAGTACTTC. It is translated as CASSIGSGEQYF. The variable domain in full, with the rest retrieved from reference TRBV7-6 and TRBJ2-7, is GAGVSQSPRYKVTKRGQDVALRCDPISGHVSLYWYRQALGQGPEFLTYFNYEAQQDKSGLPNDRFSAERPEGSISTLTIQRTEQRDSAMYRCASSIGSGEQYFGPGTRLTVT.

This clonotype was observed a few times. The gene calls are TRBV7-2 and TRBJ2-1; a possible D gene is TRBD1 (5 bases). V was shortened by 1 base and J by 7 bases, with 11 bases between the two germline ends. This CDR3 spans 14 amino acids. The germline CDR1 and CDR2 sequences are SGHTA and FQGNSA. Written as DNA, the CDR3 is TGTGCCAGCAGCTTAGGGGCAGGGCGGAATGAGCAGTTCTTC. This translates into CASSLGAGRNEQFF.

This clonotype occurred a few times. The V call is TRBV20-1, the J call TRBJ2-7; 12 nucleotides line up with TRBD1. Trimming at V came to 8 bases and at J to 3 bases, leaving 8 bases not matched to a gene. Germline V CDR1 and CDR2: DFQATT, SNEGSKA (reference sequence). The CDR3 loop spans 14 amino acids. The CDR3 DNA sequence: TGCAGTACACATGGGGACAGGGGGCTCTACGAGCAGTACTTC. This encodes CSTHGDRGLYEQYF.